These 32 T cell receptor beta chains were all obtained from the same sample, sequenced in a study of blood T cell repertoires in COVID-19. The method was immunoSEQ multiplex PCR; TCRdb's version includes in-frame clones alone and lacks a portion of them. Of hundreds of thousands of clones listed, more than 75% are singletons. Sequenced: PBMCs or T cells enriched from blood (not recorded which). The source is a woman between 50 and 59 years old who had recovered from COVID-19.

The V call is TRBV28, the J call TRBJ1-2; no reliable D call. The CDR3 contains 11 residues. Germline V lookup: CDR1 MDHEN, CDR2 SYDVKM. V was clipped by 6 bases and J by 8 bases, with 10 bases between them. In DNA form, the CDR3 reads TGTGCCAGCAGGCGGGGAGGGGGCTACACCTTC. Translating gives CASRRGGGYTF.

This clone showed up just once. The genes are TRBV6-5 and TRBJ2-7; tentatively, D is TRBD2 (5 bases). The V end lost 1 base, the J end lost 7 bases, and 20 bases lay between the germline ends. This CDR3 is built from 16 residues. From germline, CDR1 is MNHEY and CDR2 SVGAGI. The CDR3 spells CASSYFPGIPFEEQYF. The CDR3 DNA reads TGTGCCAGCAGTTACTTCCCCGGGATACCCTTTGAGGAGCAGTACTTC.

This sequence joins TRBV6-5 and TRBJ2-7, with D tentatively TRBD2 (6 bases). Trimming removed 4 bases from V and 13 bases from J, with 20 bases in between. The CDR3 loop spans 13 amino acids. Germline loops: CDR1 MNHEY, CDR2 SVGAGI. This chain's CDR3 is CASSSSPGLPAYF. CDR3 DNA: TGTGCCAGCAGTTCATCCCCGGGACTCCCAGCCTACTTC.

This clone was detected a few times. The chain is built from TRBV19 and TRBJ2-2; 7 bases match TRBD2. Germline assignment: CDR1 LNHDA and CDR2 SQIVND (reference sequence). The CDR3 spans 14 residues. V gave up 5 bases and J gave up 5 bases; unmatched junction bases: 5. CDR3 sequence reads: CASSWLADTGELFF. CDR3 in DNA: TGTGCCAGTAGTTGGCTAGCGGATACCGGGGAGCTGTTTTTT.

The chain joins TRBV5-5 to TRBJ2-2; 10 positions agree with TRBD1. V shed 5 bases, J shed 5 bases, and the junction held 6 bases outside the gene matches. The germline gives CDR1 SGHKS, CDR2 YYEKEE (reference sequence). CDR3 length: 15 residues. CDR3 nucleotides: TGTGCCAGCAGGCGGACAGGGGGGCGGACCGGGGAGCTGTTTTTT. This encodes CASRRTGGRTGELFF.

This clone was recorded only once. The gene calls are TRBV7-6 and TRBJ1-1; 7 bases are shared with TRBD1. This CDR3 is 14 amino acids long. The V gene end was trimmed by 0 bases and the J gene end by 4 bases; junction bases not matched to a gene: 2. The germline CDR1 and CDR2 sequences are SGHVS and FNYEAQ. CDR3 loop: CASSLARGATEAFF. The CDR3 DNA reads as TGTGCCAGCAGCTTAGCCAGGGGGGCCACTGAAGCTTTCTTT.

The V call is TRBV7-2, the J call TRBJ2-1; TRBD1 matches at 9 bases. The V and J ends lost 5 bases and 7 bases, in that order; junction bases with no gene match: 3. The CDR3 runs to 13 residues. Germline V CDR1 and CDR2: SGHTA, FQGNSA. Here the CDR3 DNA reads TGTGCCAGCAGCCTGGACAGGGGAAATGAGCAGTTCTTC. Protein product: CASSLDRGNEQFF.

V usage is TRBV27 and J usage is TRBJ1-5; no reliable D call. The germline V and J ends were trimmed by 3 bases and 4 bases, with 10 bases remaining between them. Germline assignment: CDR1 MNHEY and CDR2 SMNVEV (reference sequence). This CDR3 contains 14 residues. The CDR3 coding sequence is TGTGCCAGCAGTTTCAGCCGAGGGAATCAGCCCCAGCATTTT. Amino acids: CASSFSRGNQPQHF.

CDR3: CASSSPLTRGYTF. The CDR3 coding sequence is TGTGCCAGCAGTTCCCCCCTGACAAGAGGCTACACCTTC. The V call is TRBV28, the J call TRBJ1-2; no reliable D call. Trimming removed 4 bases at V and 8 bases at J, with 14 bases between. The CDR3 contains 13 residues. The germline V gene encodes CDR1 MDHEN and CDR2 SYDVKM.

The V call is TRBV7-2, the J call TRBJ2-5, with TRBD1 identical over 8 bases. This CDR3 is 16 amino acids long. The germline V gene encodes CDR1 SGHTA and CDR2 FQGNSA. J lost 4 bases, V lost 2 bases, and 9 bases had no gene match. CDR3 coding DNA: TGTGCCAGCAGCTTACCCCTGACAGGGGACGTAGAGACCCAGTACTTC. Amino acid sequence: CASSLPLTGDVETQYF.

J is TRBJ2-1 and V is TRBV19; D is possibly TRBD1 (6 bases). This CDR3 contains 14 residues. Between the trimmed V and J ends, which lost 1 base and 9 bases, there was a span of 13 bases. Germline V gene data show CDR1 as LNHDA and CDR2 as SQIVND (reference sequence). For the CDR3, the DNA is TGTGCCAGTAGTATAGGTTTACAGGGATCTGAGCAGTTCTTC. This encodes CASSIGLQGSEQFF.

This clone was seen just once. The chain carries TRBV30 and TRBJ1-5; 7 bases agree with TRBD1. Germline V gene data show CDR1 as GTSNPN and CDR2 as SVGIG (reference sequence). This CDR3 contains 15 residues. V lost 1 base to trimming and J lost 5 bases; unmatched junction nucleotides: 8. DNA of the CDR3: TGTGCCTGGAGTGATATGACAGGGAAGCATCAGCCCCAGCATTTT. Its protein product is CAWSDMTGKHQPQHF.

V gene TRBV15 combines with J gene TRBJ2-1; 10 bases are shared with TRBD2. There are 16 residues in the CDR3. Trimming removed 3 bases from V and 5 bases from J; junction bases left unmatched: 7. Germline V gene lookup returns CDR1 LNHNV and CDR2 YYDKDF (reference sequence). DNA of the CDR3: TGTGCCACCAGCAGTGGAGGACTAGCGGCCAACAATGAGCAGTTCTTC. Encoded protein: CATSSGGLAANNEQFF.

This chain joins TRBV9 and TRBJ2-7; D is unresolved. From germline, CDR1 is SGDLS and CDR2 YYNGEE. V was pared by 4 bases and J by 0 bases, with 5 bases between. This CDR3 region has 12 residues. CDR3 sequence: CASSPSSYEQYF. The CDR3 nucleotides read TGTGCCAGCAGCCCCAGCTCCTACGAGCAGTACTTC.

This clone occurred a few times. The chain joins TRBV6-5 to TRBJ2-7; maybe TRBD1 (6 bases). The CDR3 is 13 residues long. In germline, CDR1 is MNHEY, CDR2 SVGAGI. V was clipped by 10 bases and J by 0 bases, with 13 bases between them. CDR3 sequence (DNA): TGTGCCACTCGACAGGCTGCCTCCTACGAGCAGTACTTC. Its protein product is CATRQAASYEQYF.

The chain combines TRBV5-1 with TRBJ1-5; tentatively, D is TRBD1 (5 bases). CDR1 SGHRS and CDR2 YFSETQ come from the germline V gene. The CDR3 sequence is 15 residues long. Between the trimmed V and J ends, which lost 0 bases and 4 bases, there was a span of 11 bases. Written as DNA, the CDR3 is TGCGCCAGCAGCTTGGATGGAGGGGAAAATCAGCCCCAGCATTTT. This sequence encodes CASSLDGGENQPQHF.

The chain joins TRBV4-1 to TRBJ2-3; TRBD1 agrees at 9 bases. Germline-derived CDR1 and CDR2 are MGHRA and YSYEKL. V lost 3 bases and J lost 3; bases outside the gene matches: 7. The CDR3 is 16 amino acids. CDR3 sequence reads: CASSQDRTGVTDTQYF. The CDR3 bases are TGCGCCAGCAGCCAGGACAGGACAGGGGTAACAGATACGCAGTATTTT.

The chain joins TRBV2 to TRBJ2-1, with 7 bases that match TRBD1. The CDR3 runs 15 residues. Germline V gene sequence: CDR1 SNHLY, CDR2 FYNNEI. V trimming: 6 bases; J trimming: 6 bases; junction bases outside the gene matches: 11. This CDR3 is CASSIQGIKGNEQFF. DNA for the CDR3: TGTGCCAGCAGCATACAGGGGATCAAGGGCAATGAGCAGTTCTTC.

The V gene is TRBV29-1, the J gene TRBJ2-1, with D perhaps TRBD2 (5 bases). The V and J ends lost 6 bases and 5 bases respectively, with 14 bases between them. This CDR3 comprises 13 residues. Germline CDR1 and CDR2: SQVTM and ANQGSEA. CDR3 in DNA: TGCAGCGTAACTAGTGTCGTGGACAATGAGCAGTTCTTC. It translates to CSVTSVVDNEQFF.

The V gene is TRBV11-3, the J gene TRBJ2-3, with unresolved D. This CDR3 has 11 residues. Germline V gene lookup returns CDR1 SGHNT and CDR2 YENEEA. The germline V and J ends were trimmed by 4 bases and 8 bases, with 7 bases remaining between them. CDR3 bases: TGTGCCAGCAGCTCTCGTATTACGCAGTATTTT. Translation: CASSSRITQYF.

The table lists this clone with a count of one. The gene calls are TRBV18 and TRBJ1-1, with TRBD1 matching over 7 bases. The junction had 4 bases not matched to a gene; V was cut back by 6 bases and J by 3 bases. This CDR3 is built from 13 residues. CDR1 and CDR2 from the germline V gene are KGHSH and LQKENI. The DNA for the CDR3 is TGTGCCAGCTCCCGACAGGGAGACACTGAAGCTTTCTTT. It codes for CASSRQGDTEAFF.

This clone was counted only a few times. The chain recombines TRBV4-3 with TRBJ2-3, with TRBD2 matching 7 bases. Unmatched junction bases numbered 5, after V lost 4 bases and J lost 4 bases. The germline V gene encodes CDR1 LGHNA and CDR2 YSLEER. This CDR3 has 14 amino acids. The CDR3 region is CASSRRGGPDTQYF. In nucleotides, the CDR3 is TGCGCCAGCAGCCGCCGCGGGGGTCCAGATACGCAGTATTTT.

This sequence joins TRBV3-1 (or the pseudogene TRBV3-2) and TRBJ1-6, with 7 bases aligning to TRBD1. There are 17 residues in the CDR3. V dropped 5 bases and J dropped 0; count of bases not matched to a gene: 7. From germline, CDR1 is LGHDT and CDR2 YNNKEL (reference sequence). CDR3 coding DNA: TGTGCCAGCAGCGGCCGATCAGGGGGCTCCTATAATTCACCCCTCCACTTT. As protein: CASSGRSGGSYNSPLHF.

This chain joins TRBV4-1 and TRBJ1-1, with TRBD1 matching 7 bases. CDR1 is MGHRA, CDR2 YSYEKL, per germline. V gave up 4 bases and J gave up 0 bases; unmatched junction bases: 11. The CDR3 has 17 amino acids. The CDR3 reads CASSRGQAGGLNTEAFF. For the CDR3, the DNA is TGCGCCAGCAGCCGAGGACAGGCTGGGGGGTTGAACACTGAAGCTTTCTTT.

A few counts support this clone. The V call is TRBV27, the J call TRBJ1-5; D possibly corresponds to TRBD1 (6 bases). This CDR3 is built from 15 residues. Germline-derived CDR1 and CDR2 are MNHEY and SMNVEV (reference sequence). V dropped 5 bases and J dropped 2 bases, with 13 bases sitting between them. CDR3 nucleotide sequence: TGTGCCAGCAGTCCACAGGGAGTTGGCAATCAGCCCCAGCATTTT. This sequence encodes CASSPQGVGNQPQHF.

The chain recombines TRBV7-9 with TRBJ2-3, with TRBD1 as a possible D gene (6 bases). Germline CDR1 is SEHNR and CDR2 is FQNEAQ (reference sequence). The CDR3 spans 15 residues. V was pared by 5 bases and J by 4 bases, with 16 bases between. The CDR3 nucleotides read TGTGCCAGCAGCCCGGCTCAGGGGAACTCAGATACGCAGTATTTT. It yields the protein CASSPAQGNSDTQYF.

This chain's CDR3 is CASSPGLAGGEQFF. The CDR3 bases are TGCGCCAGCAGCCCGGGACTAGCGGGCGGTGAGCAGTTCTTC. This rearrangement joins TRBV5-1 to TRBJ2-1, with 12 positions matching TRBD2. J was trimmed by 9 bases and V by 4 bases; bases with no gene match: 5. The CDR3 is made up of 14 amino acids. Germline loops: CDR1 SGHRS, CDR2 YFSETQ.

V usage is TRBV9 and J usage is TRBJ2-2; D ambiguous. The CDR3 length is 16 residues. Trimming pared 4 bases from V and 2 bases from J, leaving 15 bases between. Germline assignment: CDR1 SGDLS and CDR2 YYNGEE. The CDR3 is CASSQSLHLNTGELFF. The CDR3 region has the DNA TGTGCCAGCAGCCAGTCCTTACATCTCAACACCGGGGAGCTGTTTTTT.

The J gene is TRBJ1-6, the V gene TRBV7-9; D uncertain. Trimming pared 1 base from V and 13 bases from J, leaving 8 bases between. Per germline, CDR1 SEHNR and CDR2 FQNEAQ (reference sequence). The CDR3 length is 12 residues. CDR3 residues: CASSLGGNPLHF. DNA for the CDR3: TGTGCCAGCAGCTTAGGCGGGAACCCCCTCCACTTT.

The J gene is TRBJ1-6, the V gene TRBV12-3 or TRBV12-4, with D tentatively TRBD1 (5 bases). The V gene lost 2 bases and the J gene lost 12 bases, with 8 bases spanning the gap. This CDR3 is built from 12 residues. CDR3: CASSLMGLPLHF. CDR3 sequence (DNA): TGTGCCAGCAGTTTAATGGGGCTACCCCTCCACTTT.

This chain uses TRBV4-1 with TRBJ1-2; TRBD1 is a possible D gene (5 bases). From germline, CDR1 is MGHRA and CDR2 YSYEKL. V was clipped by 1 base and J by 4 bases, with 13 bases between them. The CDR3 has 15 amino acids. The CDR3 loop reads CASSQGFDSIYGYTF. For the CDR3, the DNA is TGCGCCAGCAGCCAAGGATTTGACAGCATCTATGGCTACACCTTC.

The chain combines TRBV4-3 with TRBJ1-5; D gene unclear. The CDR3 length is 15 residues. Germline CDR1 reads LGHNA; CDR2 reads YSLEER. Trimming shortened V by 1 base and J by 6 bases, and 13 bases separated the two germline ends. The CDR3 is CASSQVIRGGQPQHF. For the CDR3, the DNA is TGCGCCAGCAGCCAAGTGATTCGGGGAGGTCAGCCCCAGCATTTT.